Listed below are T cell receptor beta chains from one sample, sequenced in a study of liver allograft versus peripheral blood T cells. TCRdb redid the calling of the reads with MiXCR, one entry per CDR3 protein. The sample consists of 6,000 to 9,500 distinct CDR3 sequences, around a sixth of them appearing once. These TCRs come from a human patient who had a liver transplant. These T cells may partly come from the graft donor. The CDR3 runs from the conserved cysteine through the conserved F or W. Fields, in order: V gene, CDR3 length, D gene, clone size, J gene, CDR3 DNA, CDR3 protein. The D gene is left open where the match is weak. Rows may omit the clone size; those that give it use once, few, many or a size class.

V gene: TRBV5-4
CDR3 length: 19
D gene: -
clone size: many
J gene: TRBJ2-6
CDR3 DNA: TGTGCCAGCAGCTCCACAGGGAAGGGAGCCTATTCTGGGGCCAACGTCCTGACTTTC
CDR3 protein: CASSSTGKGAYSGANVLTF

V gene: TRBV7-9
CDR3 length: 16
D gene: TRBD1
clone size: many
J gene: TRBJ2-1
CDR3 DNA: TGTGCCAGCAGCTTTACCCGGGACAGGGGCTACAATGAGCAGTTCTTC
CDR3 protein: CASSFTRDRGYNEQFF

V gene: TRBV6-1
CDR3 length: 15
D gene: TRBD2
clone size: medium-sized
J gene: TRBJ2-7
CDR3 DNA: TGTGCCAGCAGTGCCGGGACTAGCGGCTCCTACGAGCAGTACTTC
CDR3 protein: CASSAGTSGSYEQYF

V gene: TRBV12-3/TRBV12-4
CDR3 length: 12
D gene: TRBD1
clone size: few
J gene: TRBJ1-2
CDR3 DNA: TGTGCCAGCAGTAGACAGGGGGGCGGCTACACCTTC
CDR3 protein: CASSRQGGGYTF

V gene: TRBV6-5
CDR3 length: 14
D gene: -
clone size: medium-sized
J gene: TRBJ1-3
CDR3 DNA: TGTGCCAGCAGTTATGGAGATCCTGGAAACACCATATATTTT
CDR3 protein: CASSYGDPGNTIYF

V gene: TRBV6-6
CDR3 length: 17
D gene: TRBD1
clone size: many
J gene: TRBJ1-5
CDR3 DNA: TGTGCCAGCAGTTACTCTCCCGCCGCACAGGGGAATCAGCCCCAGCATTTT
CDR3 protein: CASSYSPAAQGNQPQHF

V gene: TRBV6-1
CDR3 length: 17
D gene: TRBD1
clone size: many
J gene: TRBJ1-5
CDR3 DNA: TGTGCCAGCAGTTCACACCGACAGGGGACATTCAATCAGCCCCAGCATTTT
CDR3 protein: CASSSHRQGTFNQPQHF

V gene: TRBV24-1
CDR3 length: 14
D gene: -
clone size: -
J gene: TRBJ1-5
CDR3 DNA: TGTGCCACCAGTGAGGACCATAGCAATCAGCCCCAGCATTTT
CDR3 protein: CATSEDHSNQPQHF

V gene: TRBV20-1
CDR3 length: 16
D gene: TRBD1
clone size: many
J gene: TRBJ2-2
CDR3 DNA: TGCAGTGCTAGTTCCCAGGGGGCCCAGCACACCGGGGAGCTGTTTTTT
CDR3 protein: CSASSQGAQHTGELFF

V gene: TRBV15
CDR3 length: 13
D gene: -
clone size: medium-sized
J gene: TRBJ1-2
CDR3 DNA: TGTGCCACCAGCAGGACCCCAGGGTATGGCTACACCTTC
CDR3 protein: CATSRTPGYGYTF

V gene: TRBV19
CDR3 length: 12
D gene: -
clone size: many
J gene: TRBJ2-2
CDR3 DNA: TGTGCCAGTAGTATATACCCCGGGGAGCTGTTTTTT
CDR3 protein: CASSIYPGELFF

V gene: TRBV6-6
CDR3 length: 14
D gene: -
clone size: medium-sized
J gene: TRBJ1-2
CDR3 DNA: TGTGCCAGCACATTAGAACTTCTTACCTATGGCTACACCTTC
CDR3 protein: CASTLELLTYGYTF

V gene: TRBV5-5
CDR3 length: 14
D gene: TRBD1
clone size: medium-sized
J gene: TRBJ1-5
CDR3 DNA: TGTGCCAGCAGCTTGACAGGGGACAGTCAGCCCCAGCATTTT
CDR3 protein: CASSLTGDSQPQHF